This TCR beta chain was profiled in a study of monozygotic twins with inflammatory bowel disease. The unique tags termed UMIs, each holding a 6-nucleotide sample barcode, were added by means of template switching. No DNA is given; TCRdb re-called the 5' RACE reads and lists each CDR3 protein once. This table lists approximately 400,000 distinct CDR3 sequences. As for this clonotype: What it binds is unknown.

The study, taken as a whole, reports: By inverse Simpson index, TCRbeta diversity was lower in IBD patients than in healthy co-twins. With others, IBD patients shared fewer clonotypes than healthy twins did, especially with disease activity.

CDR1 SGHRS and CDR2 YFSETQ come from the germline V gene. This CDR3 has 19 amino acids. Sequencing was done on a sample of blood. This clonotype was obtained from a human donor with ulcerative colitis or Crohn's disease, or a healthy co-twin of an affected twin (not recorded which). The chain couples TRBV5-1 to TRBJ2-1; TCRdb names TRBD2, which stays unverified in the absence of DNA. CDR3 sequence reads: CASSSPRPRGLAVTNEQFF.